Presented here are 10 T cell receptor beta chains from one specimen sequenced in a study of blood T cell repertoires in COVID-19. Repertoires were generated with immunoSEQ multiplex PCR, while TCRdb's copy carries only in-frame clones and drops some. The table lists 160,000 or so clones, 81% of them singletons. The sequenced material came from peripheral blood. The receptors shown here come from a man aged 55-75 years with active or convalescent COVID-19.

The sample holds a few counts of this clone. This chain links TRBV13 with TRBJ2-3; D gene unclear. This CDR3 has 14 amino acids. Germline CDR1 reads PRHDT; CDR2 reads FYEKMQ (reference sequence). V lost 2 bases and J 0 bases, leaving 6 bases between the germline ends. CDR3 sequence: CASSLRRSTDTQYF. The CDR3, as DNA: TGTGCCAGCAGCTTAAGGCGGAGCACAGATACGCAGTATTTT.

This chain joins TRBV11-2 and TRBJ2-1; 9 nucleotides align to TRBD2. The CDR3 is 16 residues long. The trim removed 3 bases at V and 7 bases at J, leaving 10 bases unmatched. Looked up from germline, CDR1 is SGHAT and CDR2 is FQNNGV. The CDR3 DNA follows: TGTGCCAGCAGCTTGGGGGCAGCGGGGGGCCGTAATGAGCAGTTCTTC. As protein: CASSLGAAGGRNEQFF.

The chain joins TRBV12-3 or TRBV12-4 to TRBJ2-2; D remains ambiguous. The CDR3 contains 13 residues. V lost 6 bases to trimming and J lost 5 bases, with 10 bases between them. The CDR3 here is CASSLHSTGELFF. The CDR3 DNA is TGTGCCAGCAGCCTTCACTCGACCGGGGAGCTGTTTTTT.

V and J are TRBV12-3 or TRBV12-4 and TRBJ2-7; perhaps TRBD1 as D (5 bases). CDR3 length: 13 residues. V lost 6 bases to trimming and J lost 4 bases, with 13 bases between them. The CDR3 here is CASRDDRAYEQYF. CDR3 DNA sequence: TGTGCCAGCAGAGACGACAGAGCATACGAGCAGTACTTC.

This chain uses TRBV5-1 with TRBJ2-1, with D possibly being TRBD1 (5 bases). Germline-derived CDR1 and CDR2 are SGHRS and YFSETQ. The V end was cut by 0 bases, the J end by 5 bases, with 9 bases between. The CDR3 totals 14 residues. CDR3 DNA: TGCGCCAGCAGCTTGGGACAGTCCAACAATGAGCAGTTCTTC. Protein product: CASSLGQSNNEQFF. Complete variable domain (other parts from reference TRBV5-1 and TRBJ2-1): KAGVTQTPRYLIKTRGQQVTLSCSPISGHRSVSWYQQTPGQGLQFLFEYFSETQRNKGNFPGRFSGRQFSNSRSEMNVSTLELGDSALYLCASSLGQSNNEQFFGPGTRLTVL.

The chain combines TRBV28 with TRBJ2-1; TRBD2 is a possible D gene (7 bases). The germline CDR1 and CDR2 sequences are MDHEN and SYDVKM. With 2 bases removed from V and 10 bases from J, the gap between germline ends came to 18 bases. The CDR3 is 15 amino acids. DNA for the CDR3: TGTGCCAGCAGTTTAGGGGGCGGCGGGAGAAGAGAGCAGTTCTTC. Residues: CASSLGGGGRREQFF.

In this sample, this clone turned up once. J is TRBJ2-5 and V is TRBV7-2; the match to TRBD1 covers 7 bases. V was clipped by 1 base and J by 2 bases; unmatched bases: 4. CDR1 and CDR2 (germline): SGHTA, FQGNSA. This CDR3 comprises 15 residues. The CDR3 DNA reads as TGTGCCAGCAGCTTAGAAGAGGGACAGCAAGAGACCCAGTACTTC. Translation: CASSLEEGQQETQYF.

This chain joins TRBV3-1 (or the pseudogene TRBV3-2) and TRBJ2-3, with 13 bases identical to TRBD2. Germline trimming cut 1 base from V and 0 bases from J; bases unmatched to any gene: 7. The CDR3 has 19 residues. Germline V CDR1 and CDR2: LGHDT, YNNKEL (reference sequence). CDR3 sequence (DNA): TGTGCCAGCAGCCAAGTTCTACTAGCGGGAGGGCTAAGCACAGATACGCAGTATTTT. It codes for CASSQVLLAGGLSTDTQYF.

The gene calls are TRBV10-1 and TRBJ2-5; TRBD1 is a possible D gene (6 bases). V lost 5 bases and J lost 4, with 14 bases in between. The CDR3 has 14 residues. Germline V gene lookup returns CDR1 WNHNN and CDR2 SYGVQD (reference sequence). CDR3 in amino acids: CASSLGQQGETQYF. DNA of the CDR3: TGCGCCAGCAGTCTTGGACAGCAGGGAGAGACCCAGTACTTC.

The V call is TRBV6-4, the J call TRBJ2-7; a weak D match, TRBD1 (6 bases). Trimming took 3 bases from V and 4 from J, leaving 13 bases between them. The CDR3 runs 14 residues. Per the germline V gene, CDR1 is MRHNA and CDR2 is SNTAGT. DNA of the CDR3: TGTGCCAGCAGTGAAGTTATGGGGGCGTACGAGCAGTACTTC. Encoded protein: CASSEVMGAYEQYF.